The entry below gives a single T cell receptor beta chain sequence along with its context. PCR was performed using 60 Vbeta and 13 Jbeta primers. Study processing details: In a later analysis, the count reached 75 million to 90 million unique TCR beta chains, with 10 million to 11 million shared. This table comes from immunoSEQ multiplex PCR, and its TCRdb copy is limited to in-frame clones, with some not included. V, J and clone size derive from that table, while D and trimming were established from the DNA sequence. This sample has approximately 120,000 clones, with roughly 75% found just once. The data derive from a study of cytomegalovirus exposure and HLA in healthy donors. The CDR3 is 12 residues long. CDR1 SNHLY and CDR2 FYNNEI come from the germline V gene. V lost 3 bases and J lost 12, with 12 bases in between.

The sequence derives from a female donor in good health and CMV-seronegative. Sample: PBMCs. The chain has TRBV2 and TRBJ2-1; D call uncertain. CDR3 nucleotide sequence: TGTGCCAGCAGTGACGATCAGGTTCTGCAGTTCTTC. Protein: CASSDDQVLQFF.